The next 28 T cell receptor beta chains were all read from a single sample in a study of chemoradiotherapy in HPV16-positive cancers. Generated by immunoSEQ multiplex PCR, the TCRdb table keeps only in-frame clones and is missing some. The repertoire holds 9,500 to 15,000 clones, around 87% seen once, with about 2.5% in the top ten. The sample was acquired from a patient who underwent chemoradiotherapy. The receptors derive from a human donor with HPV-associated anogenital cancer.

This sequence joins TRBV13 and TRBJ1-1; D unresolved. In germline, CDR1 is PRHDT, CDR2 FYEKMQ (reference sequence). V was pared by 0 bases and J by 1 base, with 9 bases between. The CDR3 totals 15 residues. For the CDR3, the DNA is TGTGCCAGCAGCTTAGGGAGGTCCGGGAACACTGAAGCTTTCTTT. Translated: CASSLGRSGNTEAFF.

The chain carries TRBV6-1 and TRBJ2-1, with D possibly matching TRBD2 (7 bases). The CDR3 length is 13 residues. The V end was cut by 7 bases, the J end by 7 bases, with 14 bases between. Germline CDR1 MNHNS, CDR2 SASEGT. CDR3 loop: CASTVRGGNEQFF. In nucleotides, the CDR3 is TGTGCCAGCACCGTAAGGGGGGGAAATGAGCAGTTCTTC.

This chain joins TRBV5-1 and TRBJ1-2, with TRBD1 matching over 10 bases. With V trimmed by 4 bases and J by 6 bases, 6 bases remained unmatched. There are 14 residues in the CDR3. Germline CDR1 is SGHRS and CDR2 is YFSETQ. CDR3 protein: CASSALGQGNGYTF. CDR3 DNA sequence: TGCGCCAGCAGCGCGCTGGGACAGGGGAATGGCTACACCTTC.

The chain has TRBV7-6 and TRBJ2-7, with TRBD2 matching over 8 bases. V gave up 1 base and J gave up 0 bases; unmatched junction bases: 5. The CDR3 extends over 16 amino acids. Germline-derived CDR1 and CDR2 are SGHVS and FNYEAQ. CDR3: CASSLGASGSSYEQYF. CDR3 nucleotide sequence: TGTGCCAGCAGCTTAGGGGCAAGCGGGAGCTCCTACGAGCAGTACTTC.

V usage is TRBV18 and J usage is TRBJ1-4; D not resolved. Germline V gives CDR1 KGHSH, CDR2 LQKENI. The CDR3 consists of 13 residues. Trimming took 4 bases from V and 3 from J, leaving 6 bases between them. The CDR3 DNA reads as TGTGCCAGCTCACTGGTCGCTAATGAAAAACTGTTTTTT. Its protein product is CASSLVANEKLFF.

This chain connects TRBV5-4 to TRBJ2-7, with 10 bases matching TRBD2. V lost 4 bases to trimming and J lost 0 bases; unmatched junction nucleotides: 4. The CDR3 runs 15 residues. Germline loops: CDR1 SGHNT, CDR2 YYREEE (reference sequence). CDR3 bases: TGTGCCAGCAGCGGTTCTAGCGGGAGCTCCTACGAGCAGTACTTC. It is translated as CASSGSSGSSYEQYF. The full variable domain, with the rest looked up from reference TRBV5-4 and TRBJ2-7, is ETGVTQSPTHLIKTRGQQVTLRCSSQSGHNTVSWYQQALGQGPQFIFQYYREEENGRGNFPPRFSGLQFPNYSSELNVNALELDDSALYLCASSGSSGSSYEQYFGPGTRLTVT.

The chain uses TRBV19 and TRBJ1-2; D might be TRBD1 (5 bases). CDR3 length: 15 residues. With 11 bases removed from V and 8 bases from J, the gap between germline ends came to 27 bases. Germline V lookup: CDR1 LNHDA, CDR2 SQIVND (reference sequence). CDR3 in DNA: TGTGCCGGGCGGGCAGGGTCTACGCTTACGGGAGGCTACACCTTC. Translated: CAGRAGSTLTGGYTF. Drawing the rest from reference TRBV19 and TRBJ1-2, the complete variable domain is DGGITQSPKYLFRKEGQNVTLSCEQNLNHDAMYWYRQDPGQGLRLIYYSQIVNDFQKGDIAEGYSVSREKKESFPLTVTSAQKNPTAFYLCAGRAGSTLTGGYTFGSGTRLTVV.

The V and J genes are TRBV9 and TRBJ2-1; D may be TRBD2 (5 bases). V was shortened by 0 bases and J by 5 bases, with 9 bases between the two germline ends. CDR1 is SGDLS, CDR2 YYNGEE, per germline. The CDR3 runs to 14 residues. This chain's CDR3 is CASSVVPRDNEQFF. CDR3 nucleotides: TGTGCCAGCAGCGTAGTTCCGCGGGACAATGAGCAGTTCTTC.

A remark on this clone: This sample also contains other DNA sequences that code for the same CDR3. The rearrangement links TRBV29-1 to TRBJ2-7; D possibly matches TRBD1 or TRBD2 (5 bases each). CDR3 length equals 13 residues. V lost 6 bases, J lost 0 bases, and 12 bases lay in between. Looked up from germline, CDR1 is SQVTM and CDR2 is ANQGSEA. The CDR3 sequence: CSVVSGPSYEQYF. The CDR3 nucleotides are TGCAGCGTCGTGTCGGGACCCTCCTACGAGCAGTACTTC.

V usage is TRBV2 and J usage is TRBJ2-5, with D hard to call. The V and J ends lost 8 bases and 2 bases respectively, with 6 bases between them. This CDR3 comprises 11 residues. CDR1 and CDR2 (germline): SNHLY, FYNNEI. The CDR3 loop is CASGVQETQYF. The CDR3 bases are TGTGCCAGCGGTGTTCAAGAGACCCAGTACTTC.

The CDR3 reads CASSLVVSMNEQFF. In DNA form, the CDR3 reads TGTGCCAGCAGCTTGGTTGTTAGTATGAATGAGCAGTTCTTC. The chain carries TRBV5-6 and TRBJ2-1; unclear D gene. Looked up from germline, CDR1 is SGHDT and CDR2 is YYEEEE. Trimming removed 0 bases from V and 7 bases from J, with 11 bases in between. The CDR3 totals 14 residues.

Details on this clone: A junction boundary mismatches the germline segment, possibly from a read error. This chain connects TRBV2 to TRBJ1-3; possible D gene TRBD1, 5 bases. CDR1 and CDR2 (germline): SNHLY, FYNNEI. The CDR3 covers 11 residues. CDR3 amino acids: CASSEVDRPDF. CDR3 DNA: TGTGCCAGCAGTGAAGTAGACAGACCAGACTTT.

The V call is TRBV6-1, the J call TRBJ1-6; D gene ambiguous. The CDR3 runs to 14 residues. Germline V gene data show CDR1 as MNHNS and CDR2 as SASEGT. V lost 2 bases and J lost 9, with 11 bases in between. The CDR3 DNA is TGTGCCAGCAGTGAAAGGTTCTTAGGTTCACCCCTCCACTTT. Residues: CASSERFLGSPLHF.

Regarding this clone: This specimen includes other DNA sequences encoding the same CDR3. The chain is built from TRBV6-1 and TRBJ1-5; D gene ambiguous. V lost 1 base and J 0 bases, leaving 7 bases between the germline ends. Germline V gives CDR1 MNHNS, CDR2 SASEGT. There are 15 residues in the CDR3. CDR3 in amino acids: CASSEGSYSNQPQHF. CDR3 DNA: TGTGCCAGCAGTGAAGGCAGCTATAGCAATCAGCCCCAGCATTTT.

Here the CDR3 reads CASSRRDSTDTQYF. The CDR3 nucleotides read TGTGCCAGCAGTCGGCGGGATAGCACAGATACGCAGTATTTT. This sequence joins TRBV6-6 and TRBJ2-3, with D tentatively TRBD2 (6 bases). CDR3 size: 14 residues. Germline V gives CDR1 MNHNY, CDR2 SVGAGI (reference sequence). V dropped 5 bases and J dropped 0 bases, with 9 bases sitting between them.

The chain carries TRBV7-9 and TRBJ2-2; D possibly corresponds to TRBD2 (5 bases). V was trimmed by 3 bases and J by 2 bases, leaving 13 bases between them. CDR3 size: 16 residues. Looked up from germline, CDR1 is SEHNR and CDR2 is FQNEAQ (reference sequence). The CDR3 DNA reads TGTGCCAGCAGCTTTGGACTGGCGGGCAACACCGGGGAGCTGTTTTTT. This translates into CASSFGLAGNTGELFF.

The chain carries TRBV28 and TRBJ2-7, with D possibly being TRBD1 (5 bases). Trimming removed 5 bases from V and 2 bases from J, with 13 bases in between. Germline assignment: CDR1 MDHEN and CDR2 SYDVKM. CDR3 size: 14 residues. DNA of the CDR3: TGTGCCAGCAGTCCGCCCAGGGTCCCCTACGAGCAGTACTTC. Translated, it gives CASSPPRVPYEQYF.

This chain links TRBV13 with TRBJ1-1; 9 bases are a match to TRBD1. V was pared by 5 bases and J by 5 bases, with 12 bases of the junction left unmatched. The V gene's germline CDR1 is PRHDT and CDR2 FYEKMQ (reference sequence). There are 16 residues in the CDR3. The DNA of the CDR3 is TGTGCCAGCAGCGCCCGACAGGGGGTAAGGAGAACTGAAGCTTTCTTT. Its protein product is CASSARQGVRRTEAFF.

The rearrangement uses TRBV11-2 and TRBJ1-1, with D perhaps matching TRBD1 (5 bases). Trimming took off 2 bases at V and 2 bases at J, with 9 bases between the two ends. Germline V gene data show CDR1 as SGHAT and CDR2 as FQNNGV. The CDR3 sequence is 14 residues long. The DNA for the CDR3 is TGTGCCAGCAGCTTAACGGGGGGTAACACTGAAGCTTTCTTT. Amino acids: CASSLTGGNTEAFF.

This clone was seen a single time. The rearrangement links TRBV30 to TRBJ1-4; 7 nucleotides match TRBD1. CDR1 and CDR2 from the germline V gene are GTSNPN and SVGIG (reference sequence). The trim removed 4 bases at V and 7 bases at J, leaving 12 bases unmatched. CDR3 size: 15 residues. The CDR3 region has the DNA TGTGCCTGGAAACGACAGGGTATAGTTGCTGAAAAACTGTTTTTT. Translating it yields CAWKRQGIVAEKLFF.

The chain employs TRBV30 and TRBJ1-5, with a possible D match to TRBD1 (5 bases). Germline CDR1 and CDR2: GTSNPN and SVGIG (reference sequence). Between the trimmed V and J ends, which lost 3 bases and 2 bases, there was a span of 17 bases. This CDR3 contains 16 residues. CDR3 residues: CAWSREGRVRNQPQHF. Written as DNA, the CDR3 is TGTGCCTGGAGCAGGGAAGGTCGGGTTCGCAATCAGCCCCAGCATTTT. Looking up the rest from reference TRBV30 and TRBJ1-5 gives the full variable domain: SQTIHQWPATLVQPVGSPLSLECTVEGTSNPNLYWYRQAAGRGLQLLFYSVGIGQISSEVPQNLSASRPQDRQFILSSKKLLLSDSGFYLCAWSREGRVRNQPQHFGDGTRLSIL.

This chain uses TRBV4-2 with TRBJ2-1, with TRBD2 identical over 11 bases. CDR1 LGHNA and CDR2 YNFKEQ come from the germline V gene. Trimming removed 1 base from V and 5 bases from J; junction bases left unmatched: 1. CDR3 length equals 15 residues. The CDR3 sequence: CASSQASGGHNEQFF. DNA of the CDR3: TGTGCCAGCAGCCAAGCTAGCGGGGGGCACAATGAGCAGTTCTTC.

The chain is built from TRBV11-1 and TRBJ2-7, with 9 bases aligning to TRBD2. This CDR3 region has 14 residues. Germline V gene data show CDR1 as SGHAT and CDR2 as FQDESV (reference sequence). V gave up 4 bases and J gave up 4 bases; unmatched junction bases: 5. CDR3 amino acids: CASSSRLAEYEQYF. CDR3 DNA sequence: TGTGCCAGCAGCTCCAGACTAGCGGAATACGAGCAGTACTTC.

V gene TRBV6-1 combines with J gene TRBJ1-2, with TRBD1 matching 8 bases. The CDR3 extends over 14 amino acids. Germline values: CDR1 MNHNS, CDR2 SASEGT. The J segment lost 6 bases and the V segment lost 7 bases, leaving 10 bases of the junction unmatched. In DNA, the CDR3 is TGTGCCAGCACCCCGGACAGGGCTTCTAATGGCTACACCTTC. It codes for CASTPDRASNGYTF.

The CDR3 DNA is TGCGCCAGCAGCTATAACGGCGCAGGGGTGGCCGGGGAGCTGTTTTTT. Protein: CASSYNGAGVAGELFF. The chain carries TRBV5-1 and TRBJ2-2, with D perhaps TRBD1 (6 bases). The CDR3 is made up of 16 amino acids. Germline values: CDR1 SGHRS, CDR2 YFSETQ. V was shortened by 3 bases and J by 6 bases, with 18 bases between the two germline ends.

The chain joins TRBV14 to TRBJ2-7; 10 nucleotides agree with TRBD1. Trimming removed 5 bases from V and 5 bases from J; junction bases left unmatched: 9. Germline-derived CDR1 and CDR2 are SGHDN and FVKESK. The CDR3 runs 15 residues. CDR3 sequence reads: CASSTTGGAGNEQYF. CDR3 in DNA: TGTGCCAGCAGCACGACAGGGGGCGCGGGAAACGAGCAGTACTTC.

The CDR3 DNA follows: TGTGCCAGCAGTGAAGTGGGACTAGCGGTGAACACCGGGGAGCTGTTTTTT. It encodes CASSEVGLAVNTGELFF. This chain joins TRBV6-1 and TRBJ2-2; 11 positions agree with TRBD2. There are 17 residues in the CDR3. Germline V gives CDR1 MNHNS, CDR2 SASEGT. The V segment lost 1 base and the J segment 1 base; nucleotides outside the gene matches: 2.

The J gene is TRBJ2-4, the V gene TRBV14, with 9 bases fitting TRBD1. CDR3 length: 13 residues. Germline CDR1 reads SGHDN; CDR2 reads FVKESK. V was pared by 4 bases and J by 8 bases, with 3 bases of the junction left unmatched. CDR3 sequence (DNA): TGTGCCAGCAGCCGGGACAGGGTAGACATTCAGTACTTC. It yields the protein CASSRDRVDIQYF.